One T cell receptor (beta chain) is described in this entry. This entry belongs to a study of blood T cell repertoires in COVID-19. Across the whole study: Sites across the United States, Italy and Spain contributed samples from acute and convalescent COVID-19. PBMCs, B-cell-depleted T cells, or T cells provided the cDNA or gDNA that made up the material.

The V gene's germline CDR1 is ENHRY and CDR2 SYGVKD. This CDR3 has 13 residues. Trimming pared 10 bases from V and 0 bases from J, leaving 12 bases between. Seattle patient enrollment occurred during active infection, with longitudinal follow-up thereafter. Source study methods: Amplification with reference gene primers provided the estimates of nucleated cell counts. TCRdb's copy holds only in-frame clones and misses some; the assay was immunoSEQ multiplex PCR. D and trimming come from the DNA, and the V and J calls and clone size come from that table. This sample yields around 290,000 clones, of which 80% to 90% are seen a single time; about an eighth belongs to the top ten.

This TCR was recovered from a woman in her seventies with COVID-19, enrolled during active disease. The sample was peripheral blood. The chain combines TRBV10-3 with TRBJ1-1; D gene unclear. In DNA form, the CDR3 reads TGTGCCACCGTTAGCGGGATGAACACTGAAGCTTTCTTT. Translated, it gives CATVSGMNTEAFF.